Sequencing of this TCR beta chain was carried out in a study of identifying expanded T cells in peripheral blood. No infections or other immune events were documented during collection. CDR1 and CDR2 (germline): MDHEN, SYDVKM. CDR3 size: 14 residues. The V gene end was trimmed by 5 bases and the J gene end by 5 bases; junction bases not matched to a gene: 6. Study-level points and caveats: Approximately 2-week clone count variance significantly increased as total template count grew. Technical replicates showed around 1.1 changed clones; approximately 2 weeks about 16.4; four weeks 19.

Turning to this clone: Its specificity is unknown.

The table came from immunoSEQ multiplex PCR; TCRdb's copy has only in-frame clones and leaves some out. The table lists about 130,000 clones, approximately 86% of them singletons, with 7.5% to 9% in the top ten. Sequenced: blood. The genes are TRBV28 and TRBJ1-5, with TRBD1 matching 7 bases. The receptor comes from a person between 18 and 75 years old in good health. The CDR3 sequence: CASSPRGDYQPQHF. The CDR3 bases are TGTGCCAGCAGTCCCAGGGGGGATTATCAGCCCCAGCATTTT.